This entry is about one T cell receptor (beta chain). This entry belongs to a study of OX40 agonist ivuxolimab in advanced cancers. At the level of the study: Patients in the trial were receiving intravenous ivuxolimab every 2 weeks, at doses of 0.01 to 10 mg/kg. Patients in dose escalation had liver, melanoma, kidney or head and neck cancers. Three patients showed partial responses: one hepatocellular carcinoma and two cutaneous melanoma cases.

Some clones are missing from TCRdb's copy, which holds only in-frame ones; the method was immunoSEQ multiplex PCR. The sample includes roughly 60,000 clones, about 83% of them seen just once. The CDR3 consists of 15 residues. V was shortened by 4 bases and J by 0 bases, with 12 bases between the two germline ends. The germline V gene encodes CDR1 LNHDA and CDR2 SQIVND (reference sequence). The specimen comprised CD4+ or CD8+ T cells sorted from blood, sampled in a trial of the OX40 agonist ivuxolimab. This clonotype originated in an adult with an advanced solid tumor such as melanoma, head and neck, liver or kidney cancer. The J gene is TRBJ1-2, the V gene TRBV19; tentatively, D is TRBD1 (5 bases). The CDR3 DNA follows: TGTGCCAGTAGTACGAAGACAGATACTAACTATGGCTACACCTTC. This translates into CASSTKTDTNYGYTF.